Detailed here is one T cell receptor (beta chain). The length of the CDR3 is 15 residues. Germline trimming cut 6 bases from V and 4 bases from J; bases unmatched to any gene: 8. Germline V gene data show CDR1 as LNHNV and CDR2 as YYDKDF (reference sequence). The source of the sample is a study of blood T cell repertoires in COVID-19. Clones were read by immunoSEQ multiplex PCR, and TCRdb kept only the in-frame ones, dropping some. The sample consists of about 210,000 clones, 88% of them appearing once. V usage is TRBV15 and J usage is TRBJ2-1, with TRBD2 identical over 8 bases. This clonotype was sampled from a man between 65 and 85 years old with acute or convalescent COVID-19. The sequenced material came from peripheral blood. The CDR3 nucleotides read TGTGCCACCAGGCAAGCGGGGGATTCTTACAATGAGCAGTTCTTC. Encoded protein: CATRQAGDSYNEQFF.